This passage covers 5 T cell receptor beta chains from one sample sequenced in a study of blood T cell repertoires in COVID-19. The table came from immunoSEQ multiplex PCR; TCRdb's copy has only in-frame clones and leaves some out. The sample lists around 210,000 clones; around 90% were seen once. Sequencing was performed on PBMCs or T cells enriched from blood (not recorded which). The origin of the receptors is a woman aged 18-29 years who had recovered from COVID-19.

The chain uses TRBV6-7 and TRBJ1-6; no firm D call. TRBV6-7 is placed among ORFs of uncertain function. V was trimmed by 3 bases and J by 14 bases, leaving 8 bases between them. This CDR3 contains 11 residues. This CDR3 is CASSYYGTLHF. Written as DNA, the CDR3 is TGTGCCAGCAGTTATTACGGGACCCTCCACTTT.

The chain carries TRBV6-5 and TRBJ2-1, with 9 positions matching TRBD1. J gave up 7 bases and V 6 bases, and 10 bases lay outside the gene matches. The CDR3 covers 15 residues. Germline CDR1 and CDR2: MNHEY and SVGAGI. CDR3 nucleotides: TGTGCCAGCAGCCGCACCGGGACAGGGTCGAATGAGCAGTTCTTC. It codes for CASSRTGTGSNEQFF.

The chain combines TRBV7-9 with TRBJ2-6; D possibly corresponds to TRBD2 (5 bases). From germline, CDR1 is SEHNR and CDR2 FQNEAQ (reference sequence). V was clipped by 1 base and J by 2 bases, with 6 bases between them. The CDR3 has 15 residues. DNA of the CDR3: TGTGCCAGCAGCTTAGGGGGAGCTGGGGCCAACGTCCTGACTTTC. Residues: CASSLGGAGANVLTF.

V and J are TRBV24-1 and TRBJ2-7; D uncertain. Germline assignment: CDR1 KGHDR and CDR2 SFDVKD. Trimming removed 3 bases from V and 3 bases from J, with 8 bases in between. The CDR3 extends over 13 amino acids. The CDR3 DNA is TGTGCCACCAGTGATCCTCCAGGCTACGAGCAGTACTTC. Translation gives CATSDPPGYEQYF.

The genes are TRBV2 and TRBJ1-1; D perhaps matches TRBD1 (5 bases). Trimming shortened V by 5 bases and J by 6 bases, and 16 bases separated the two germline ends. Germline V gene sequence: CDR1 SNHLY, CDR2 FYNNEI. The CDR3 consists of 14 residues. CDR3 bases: TGTGCCAGCAGTTCGGGTCAGGGCGGCCCTGAAGCTTTCTTT. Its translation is CASSSGQGGPEAFF.